This TCR beta chain was retrieved from a study of regulatory T cells in long-lasting Graves disease. Study-wide context: For a period under 3 months, newly diagnosed Graves' patients had taken antithyroid drugs.

Time point denoted: newly diagnosed GD, antithyroid drugs for less than 3 months. The TCR library used RNA extracted from PBMCs. This clonotype occurred many times. iRepertoire HTBI primers and Arm-PCR of CDR3 regions built TCR beta libraries. TCRdb passed the multiplex PCR reads through MiXCR, listing each CDR3 protein once. The repertoire holds about 540,000 distinct CDR3 sequences, with roughly 13% as singletons. The CDR3 is made up of 14 amino acids. Trimming pared 6 bases from V and 0 bases from J, leaving 10 bases between. Germline V gene data show CDR1 as SGDLS and CDR2 as YYNGEE. These data also featured in a second study, about T cells in Graves' hyperthyroidism and ophthalmopathy. That work states: Absent ophthalmopathy progression within 18 months defined stable Graves' hyperthyroidism. The majority of expanded thyroid clonotypes above 0.001 also appeared in blood.

Sequenced material: peripheral blood mononuclear cells (PBMCs), taken at new diagnosis, from a patient treated with antithyroid drugs. This rearrangement joins TRBV9 to TRBJ1-5; unclear D gene. The sequence was collected from a man aged 25-45 years with Graves disease. The CDR3 spells CASNDGNSNQPQHF. The DNA for the CDR3 is TGTGCCAGCAACGACGGCAATAGCAATCAGCCCCAGCATTTT.